Below, one TCR beta chain is given with its context. The data belong to a study of T cells after somatic rescue of genetic block. Here immunoSEQ multiplex PCR was the method, and the copy in TCRdb shows in-frame clones only, minus some. The sample yields tens of thousands of clones, 85% to 90% seen once. The length of the CDR3 is 14 residues. With 4 bases clipped from V and 7 bases from J, the junction kept 7 bases outside the gene matches. Germline CDR1 and CDR2: KGHSH and LQKENI. This chain uses TRBV18 with TRBJ2-1; TRBD2 matches 7 bases. The clonotype was recovered from a woman aged 18-30 years. Input material: peripheral blood mononuclear cells (PBMCs). The CDR3 nucleotides read TGTGCCAGCTCACTTGCGGGAGCCCGTAATGAGCAGTTCTTC. Its translation: CASSLAGARNEQFF.